This TCR beta chain was documented in a study of blood T cells in healthy people across ages. Healthy Caucasian individuals from Russia aged about 6 to 100 were enrolled as donors. A second 7 to 11 cycle PCR used barcoded and J-beta primers. TCRdb re-called the 5' RACE reads with MiXCR, one entry per CDR3 protein. The table lists some 1.5 million distinct CDR3 sequences, 35% to 45% of them singletons. V lost 8 bases and J 0 bases, leaving 10 bases between the germline ends. From germline, CDR1 is SEHNR and CDR2 FQNEAQ (reference sequence). This CDR3 is built from 13 residues. The TCR originated in a woman under 30 in good health. The specimen sequenced was blood. The gene calls are TRBV7-9 and TRBJ1-2; D gene ambiguous. CDR3 in amino acids: CASVVGSNYGYTF. The CDR3 bases are TGTGCCAGCGTGGTGGGTTCTAACTATGGCTACACCTTC.